The clone carrying this T cell receptor (beta chain) was counted between two and nine times. CDR1 MNHEY and CDR2 SMNVEV come from the germline V gene (reference sequence). The CDR3 covers 16 residues. J was trimmed by 5 bases and V by 4 bases; bases with no gene match: 11. This sample was taken from a study of cytomegalovirus exposure and HLA in healthy donors. PCR was performed using 60 Vbeta and 13 Jbeta primers. Profiled with immunoSEQ multiplex PCR; TCRdb holds only in-frame clones, not every one. This table has 200,000 or so clones, over 60% appearing once. The V call is TRBV27, the J call TRBJ2-7; 10 bases match TRBD2. This receptor was obtained from a young man in good health and CMV-seronegative. Material: PBMCs. Here the CDR3 reads CASSSPFSGRLNEQYF. In nucleotides, the CDR3 is TGTGCCAGCAGTTCCCCTTTTAGCGGGAGGCTGAACGAGCAGTACTTC.